The clone carrying this T cell receptor (beta chain) has more than one count but fewer than ten. Its matching antigen is unknown. Described time point: patch test 2, 6 weeks after DPC sensitization. As to treatment: therapeutic diphenylcyclopropenone sensitization with weekly scalp DPC. This sample stems from a study of human T cells and chemical hapten exposure. Study information: A mostly female patient group had alopecia areata, totalis or universalis.

TCRdb reprocessed the RACE reads with MiXCR, giving one entry per CDR3 protein. The repertoire holds a few hundred thousand distinct CDR3 sequences, with around 6% as singletons. Study results and limitations: The number of TCRs above 1 in 1000 frequency did not change after DPC sensitization.

This sequence was found in a woman between 18 and 29 years old with alopecia areata. Some clones in this sample may be carry-over from other donors' samples. Sequenced here: whole blood, sampled in connection with sensitization to the hapten diphenylcyclopropenone (DPC).

DNA of the CDR3: TGTGCCAGCAGTTCTCTGGGACAGCTCTATGGCTACACCTTC. Its translation is CASSSLGQLYGYTF. The chain couples TRBV12-3 or TRBV12-4 to TRBJ1-2, with 7 bases identical to TRBD1. The CDR3 contains 14 residues. The V segment lost 4 bases and the J segment 4 bases; nucleotides outside the gene matches: 6.